These T cell receptor beta chains were read from a single sample in a study of blood T cell repertoires in COVID-19. TCRdb's table, derived via immunoSEQ multiplex PCR, lists solely in-frame clones and lacks some. Of about 240,000 clones in the sample, 75% to 90% were seen once. The sample taken for sequencing was peripheral blood. These receptors were obtained from a man in his sixties who had recovered from COVID-19. Both conserved end residues are part of each CDR3. The D gene is left open where the match is weak. Clone size appears in some rows only: once, few, many, or a class for an expanded clone.

J: TRBJ2-6
D: -
V: TRBV27
size: -
DNA: TGTGCCAGCAGTTTAACGGGCTCTGGGGCCAACGTCCTGACTTTC
CDR3: CASSLTGSGANVLTF

J: TRBJ2-3
D: TRBD2
V: TRBV19
size: once
DNA: TGTGCCAGTAACTTAGCGGGGGGGGCAGATACGCAGTATTTT
CDR3: CASNLAGGADTQYF

J: TRBJ2-1
D: TRBD1
V: TRBV19
size: -
DNA: TGTGCCAGTAGGGGGACAGGTCAAAACAATGAGCAGTTCTTC
CDR3: CASRGTGQNNEQFF

J: TRBJ1-1
D: -
V: TRBV18
size: -
DNA: TGTGCCAGCTCATCCACATGGGCGGGGAACACTGAAGCTTTCTTT
CDR3: CASSSTWAGNTEAFF

J: TRBJ2-5
D: -
V: TRBV6-1
size: -
DNA: TGTGCCAGCAGTGAAATAGGGGGTCCGGGGACCCAGTACTTC
CDR3: CASSEIGGPGTQYF

J: TRBJ2-3
D: TRBD1
V: TRBV11-2
size: -
DNA: TGTGCCAGCAGCTACGGGACAGTAACTAGCACAGATACGCAGTATTTT
CDR3: CASSYGTVTSTDTQYF

J: TRBJ1-1
D: -
V: TRBV14
size: -
DNA: TGTGCCAGCAGCGGGCGGATGGGGGCGAACACTGAAGCTTTCTTT
CDR3: CASSGRMGANTEAFF

J: TRBJ2-7
D: -
V: TRBV21-1
size: -
DNA: TGTGCCAGCAGCGCTCCGAGGACAGGGGGATACGAGCAGTACTTC
CDR3: CASSAPRTGGYEQYF

J: TRBJ1-2
D: -
V: TRBV9
size: -
DNA: TGTGCCAGCAGCGTAGGTGGCGGCCGTAACTATGGCTACACCTTC
CDR3: CASSVGGGRNYGYTF

J: TRBJ2-7
D: -
V: TRBV9
size: -
DNA: TGTGCCAGCAGCGTAGACCCTACCTACGAGCAGTACTTC
CDR3: CASSVDPTYEQYF

J: TRBJ1-2
D: TRBD1
V: TRBV15
size: -
DNA: TGTGCCACCAGCAGCGGTCGACAGGGGGGTAGAAGCTACACCTTC
CDR3: CATSSGRQGGRSYTF

J: TRBJ2-3
D: TRBD2
V: TRBV5-1
size: once
DNA: TGCGCCAGCAGCTTGGTTAGCGGGGGGCGCACAGATACGCAGTATTTT
CDR3: CASSLVSGGRTDTQYF

J: TRBJ2-1
D: -
V: TRBV18
size: -
DNA: TGTGCCAGCTCACCCGGGACGCAGGGGTTTTACAATGAGCAGTTCTTC
CDR3: CASSPGTQGFYNEQFF

J: TRBJ2-7
D: -
V: TRBV7-9
size: once
DNA: TGTGCCAGCAGCTTAGGCCAACTAGCTTACGAGCAGTACTTC
CDR3: CASSLGQLAYEQYF

J: TRBJ1-4
D: -
V: TRBV7-8
size: -
DNA: TGTGCCAGCAGCTTGCGGCCAGGGGCAACTAATGAAAAACTGTTTTTT
CDR3: CASSLRPGATNEKLFF

J: TRBJ1-6
D: TRBD1
V: TRBV7-8
size: -
DNA: TGTGCCAGCAGCTTCGTCGGGACAGGGAAGAATTCACCCCTCCACTTT
CDR3: CASSFVGTGKNSPLHF

J: TRBJ2-7
D: -
V: TRBV6-5
size: -
DNA: TGTGCCACCTTAAGGAGGGATTCGAGCGAGCAGTACTTC
CDR3: CATLRRDSSEQYF

J: TRBJ2-3
D: -
V: TRBV2
size: once
DNA: TGTGCCAGCATAAGGACGGGGGGCCTCCGGGATACGCAGTATTTT
CDR3: CASIRTGGLRDTQYF

J: TRBJ2-3
D: -
V: TRBV14
size: -
DNA: TGTGCCAGCAGCAGGACAAGGGTCACAGATACGCAGTATTTT
CDR3: CASSRTRVTDTQYF

J: TRBJ1-2
D: -
V: TRBV18
size: -
DNA: TGTGCCAGCTCACCCGCCAGGGCGGTCTATGGCTACACCTTC
CDR3: CASSPARAVYGYTF

J: TRBJ1-1
D: -
V: TRBV23-1
size: -
DNA: TGCGCCAGCAGTCAATCGATTATGAACCCCGGGGACACTGAAGCTTTCTTT
CDR3: CASSQSIMNPGDTEAFF

J: TRBJ2-2
D: -
V: TRBV15
size: -
DNA: TGTGCCACCAGCAGAGCCCAGTACACCGGGGAGCTGTTTTTT
CDR3: CATSRAQYTGELFF

J: TRBJ1-2
D: -
V: TRBV19
size: -
DNA: TGTGCCAGTAGTATAGTACCGGGGAAGTGGACTCATACGGACAGCCCGCCTCGCTACTATGGCTACACCTTC
CDR3: CASSIVPGKWTHTDSPPRYYGYTF

J: TRBJ1-2
D: -
V: TRBV19
size: -
DNA: TGTGCCAGTAGTACGCAAGGCAGGTCTTACTATGGCTACACCTTC
CDR3: CASSTQGRSYYGYTF

J: TRBJ2-5
D: -
V: TRBV5-1
size: -
DNA: TGCGCCAGCAGCCCCCGGGACTCCCTGGGGGAGACCCAGTACTTC
CDR3: CASSPRDSLGETQYF

J: TRBJ2-2
D: TRBD1
V: TRBV27
size: -
DNA: TGTGCCAGCAGTAGACAGGGGGTTACCGGGGAGCTGTTTTTT
CDR3: CASSRQGVTGELFF

J: TRBJ1-4
D: -
V: TRBV5-6
size: -
DNA: TGTGCCAGCAGCTTGGATGAGGGTGAAAAACTGTTTTTT
CDR3: CASSLDEGEKLFF

J: TRBJ2-3
D: -
V: TRBV3-1/TRBV3-2
size: -
DNA: TGTGCCAGCAGCCGGCCCCCCGATACGCAGTATTTT
CDR3: CASSRPPDTQYF

J: TRBJ1-2
D: -
V: TRBV7-2
size: -
DNA: TGTGCCAGCCTACGTCAAGGGGCAGGGGATAGCTATGGCTACACCTTC
CDR3: CASLRQGAGDSYGYTF

J: TRBJ2-5
D: TRBD1
V: TRBV30
size: -
DNA: TGTGCCTGGAGTGTAAGCCGAAGGGGGCGCCATCAAGAGACCCAGTACTTC
CDR3: CAWSVSRRGRHQETQYF

J: TRBJ1-4
D: TRBD1
V: TRBV18
size: -
DNA: TGTGCCAGCTCACCATTCGGGACAGGGAGTGAAAAACTGTTTTTT
CDR3: CASSPFGTGSEKLFF

J: TRBJ2-2
D: -
V: TRBV6-2/TRBV6-3
size: -
DNA: TGTGCCAGCAGTTATTTAGGGGCTGGCACCGGGGAGCTGTTTTTT
CDR3: CASSYLGAGTGELFF

J: TRBJ1-1
D: TRBD1
V: TRBV11-2
size: -
DNA: TGTGCCAGCAGCTTAGTGGGTCCTGCAGGGGGGAACACTGAAGCTTTCTTT
CDR3: CASSLVGPAGGNTEAFF

J: TRBJ1-2
D: -
V: TRBV6-5
size: -
DNA: TGTGCCAGCAGCCCCGCGGGGGGCGGTGGCTACACCTTC
CDR3: CASSPAGGGGYTF

J: TRBJ2-1
D: -
V: TRBV27
size: few
DNA: TGTGCCAGCAGTTTATCACCGGGGGGCGGCTATGAGCAGTTCTTC
CDR3: CASSLSPGGGYEQFF

J: TRBJ1-2
D: TRBD1
V: TRBV5-4
size: -
DNA: TGTGCCAGCAGCGGACAGGCCCTCCGGGGGAATGGCTACACCTTC
CDR3: CASSGQALRGNGYTF

J: TRBJ1-2
D: TRBD1
V: TRBV6-6
size: -
DNA: TGTGCCAGCAGGACGACAGGGAACTATGGCTACACCTTC
CDR3: CASRTTGNYGYTF

J: TRBJ2-4
D: -
V: TRBV5-1
size: -
DNA: TGCGCCAGCAGCTTTAACTACTTAGCCAAAAACATTCAGTACTTC
CDR3: CASSFNYLAKNIQYF